Sequencing of this T cell receptor beta chain was carried out in a study of identical twins. The CDR3 runs to 15 residues. The V gene's germline CDR1 is LNHDA and CDR2 SQIVND (reference sequence). V lost 3 bases, J lost 7 bases, and 16 bases lay in between. Template switching, a step in the protocol, added a universal primer site, and cDNA carried unique molecular identifiers. TCRdb analysed the 5' RACE reads with MiXCR anew, one entry per CDR3 protein. The sample records around 480,000 distinct CDR3 sequences, roughly 13% being singletons. To note about this clonotype: Antigen unknown.

Findings and limits, study-wide: Models came in too low on out-of-frame TCR alpha sharing in monozygotic twins.

This sample was shared with a second study, whose subject was yellow fever vaccine responses in identical twins.

The TCR was taken from a woman aged 18-30 years in good health. Sequencing was performed on CD4+ T cells sorted from blood. V usage is TRBV19 and J usage is TRBJ2-1, with D perhaps TRBD2 (6 bases). The CDR3 nucleotides read TGTGCCAGTAGTATTAGCGGAGTTAAGGGGAATGAGCAGTTCTTC. This encodes CASSISGVKGNEQFF. The complete variable domain, with remaining parts taken from reference TRBV19 and TRBJ2-1, reads DGGITQSPKYLFRKEGQNVTLSCEQNLNHDAMYWYRQDPGQGLRLIYYSQIVNDFQKGDIAEGYSVSREKKESFPLTVTSAQKNPTAFYLCASSISGVKGNEQFFGPGTRLTVL.